The clone carrying this TCR beta chain has only a few counts. Its target is not known. Both TRBC1 and TRBC2 were covered by a beta constant-region primer of two equimolar oligonucleotides. The cDNA 3' end received a ligated single-stranded oligonucleotide carrying the SP2 primer and a 12-nucleotide UMI. TCRdb called the UMI-ligation and nested PCR reads again in MiXCR, with one record for every CDR3 protein. The sample records some 83,000 distinct CDR3 sequences, about an eighth being singletons. The data originate from a study of naive and memory T cell subsets. Notes on the study in general: Over 95% of naive TCR sequences appeared only once, unlike memory subsets.

Germline V CDR1 and CDR2: SEHNR, FQNEAQ (reference sequence). V was trimmed by 3 bases and J by 4 bases, leaving 7 bases between them. The CDR3 is 13 amino acids. This TCR derives from a human donor in good health. Input material: central memory CD4+ T cells from blood. V usage is TRBV7-9 and J usage is TRBJ1-5; D uncertain. In nucleotides, the CDR3 is TGTGCCAGCAGCTTGGCGAAAAATCAGCCCCAGCATTTT. Protein sequence: CASSLAKNQPQHF.